This T cell receptor beta chain was obtained from a study of response to subunit inactivated influenza vaccine. Study results and caveats: The authors put forward the suggestion that each seasonal influenza vaccination may bring in only a limited number of new T cells.

This clonotype has only a few counts. The antigen is not known. TCRdb reprocessed the RT-PCR reads via MiXCR and lists one record per CDR3 protein. Of about 780,000 distinct CDR3 sequences in the sample, about a fifth were seen once. CDR3 size: 14 residues. Per the germline V gene, CDR1 is SEHNR and CDR2 is FQNEAQ (reference sequence). Trimming removed 5 bases at V and 7 bases at J, with 15 bases between. The source was PBMCs from blood, collected 5 days after vaccination. The chain is built from TRBV7-9 and TRBJ2-1; perhaps TRBD2 as D (5 bases). This receptor was identified in a man aged 45-65 years who received an inactivated influenza vaccine. The CDR3 DNA reads TGTGCCAGCAGCCCCGTGAGCTCGGGGAATGAGCAGTTCTTC. Translation gives CASSPVSSGNEQFF.